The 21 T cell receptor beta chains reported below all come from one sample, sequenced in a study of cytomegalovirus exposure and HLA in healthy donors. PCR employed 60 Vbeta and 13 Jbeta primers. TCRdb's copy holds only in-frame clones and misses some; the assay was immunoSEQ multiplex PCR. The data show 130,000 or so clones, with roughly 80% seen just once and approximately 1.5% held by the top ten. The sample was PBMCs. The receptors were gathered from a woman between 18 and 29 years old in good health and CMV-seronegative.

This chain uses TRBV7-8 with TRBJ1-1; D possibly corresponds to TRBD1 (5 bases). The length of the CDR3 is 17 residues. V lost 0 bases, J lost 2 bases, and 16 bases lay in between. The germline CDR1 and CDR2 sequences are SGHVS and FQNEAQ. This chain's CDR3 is CASSLALAGTSNTEAFF. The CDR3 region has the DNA TGTGCCAGCAGCTTAGCGCTTGCGGGGACTTCTAACACTGAAGCTTTCTTT.

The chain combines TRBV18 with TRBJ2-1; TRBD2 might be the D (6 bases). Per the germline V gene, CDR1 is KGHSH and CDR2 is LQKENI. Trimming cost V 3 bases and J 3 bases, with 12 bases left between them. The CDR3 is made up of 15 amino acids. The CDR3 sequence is CASSPLGGLYNEQFF. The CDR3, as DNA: TGTGCCAGCTCACCCCTGGGAGGCCTCTACAATGAGCAGTTCTTC.

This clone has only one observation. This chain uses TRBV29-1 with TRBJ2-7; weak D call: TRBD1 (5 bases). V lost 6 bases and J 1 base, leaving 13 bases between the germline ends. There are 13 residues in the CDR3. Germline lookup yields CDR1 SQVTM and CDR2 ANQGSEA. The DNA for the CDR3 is TGCAGCGTCGGGCAGGGCCTATCCTACGAGCAGTACTTC. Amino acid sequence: CSVGQGLSYEQYF.

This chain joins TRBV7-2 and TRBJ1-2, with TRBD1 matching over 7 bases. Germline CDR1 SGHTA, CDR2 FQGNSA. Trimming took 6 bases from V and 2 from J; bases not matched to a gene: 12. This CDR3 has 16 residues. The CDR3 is CASSMPGARGNYGYTF. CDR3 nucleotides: TGTGCCAGCAGTATGCCAGGGGCCAGGGGGAACTATGGCTACACCTTC.

CDR3 loop: CASSYSGTDSYEQYF. The CDR3 DNA reads as TGTGCCAGCAGTTACTCCGGGACAGACTCCTACGAGCAGTACTTC. The chain is built from TRBV6-5 and TRBJ2-7; 7 nucleotides line up with TRBD1. The ends lost 0 bases at V and 0 bases at J; junction bases unmatched: 2. The length of the CDR3 is 15 residues. CDR1 MNHEY and CDR2 SVGAGI come from the germline V gene.

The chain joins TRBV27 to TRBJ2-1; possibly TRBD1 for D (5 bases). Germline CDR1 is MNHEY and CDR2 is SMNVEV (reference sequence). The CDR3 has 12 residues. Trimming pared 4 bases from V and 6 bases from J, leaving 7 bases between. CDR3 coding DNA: TGTGCCAGCAGTTCGACAGTCAATGAGCAGTTCTTC. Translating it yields CASSSTVNEQFF.

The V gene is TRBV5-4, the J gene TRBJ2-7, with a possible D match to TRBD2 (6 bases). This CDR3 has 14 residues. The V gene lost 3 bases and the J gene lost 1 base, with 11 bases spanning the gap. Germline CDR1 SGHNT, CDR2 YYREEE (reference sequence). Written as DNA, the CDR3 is TGTGCCAGCAGCTCCGCCGGGAGTTCCTACGAGCAGTACTTC. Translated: CASSSAGSSYEQYF.

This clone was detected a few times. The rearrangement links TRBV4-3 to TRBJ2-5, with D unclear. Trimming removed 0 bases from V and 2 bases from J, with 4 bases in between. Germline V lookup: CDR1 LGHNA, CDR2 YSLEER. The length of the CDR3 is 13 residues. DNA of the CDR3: TGCGCCAGCAGCCAAGATCATCAAGAGACCCAGTACTTC. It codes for CASSQDHQETQYF.

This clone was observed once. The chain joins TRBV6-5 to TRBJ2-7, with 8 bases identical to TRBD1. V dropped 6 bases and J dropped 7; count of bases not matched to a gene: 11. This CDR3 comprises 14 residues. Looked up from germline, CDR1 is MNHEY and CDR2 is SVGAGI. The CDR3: CASRFGQGHLEQYF. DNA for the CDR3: TGTGCCAGCAGATTCGGACAGGGCCACTTAGAGCAGTACTTC.

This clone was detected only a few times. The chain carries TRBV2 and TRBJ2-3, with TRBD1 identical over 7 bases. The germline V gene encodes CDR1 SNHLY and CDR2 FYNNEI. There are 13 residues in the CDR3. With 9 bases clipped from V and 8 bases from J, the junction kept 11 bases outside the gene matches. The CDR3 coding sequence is TGTGCCAGAGGACAGGCTGAAAGAGGTACGCAGTATTTT. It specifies CARGQAERGTQYF.

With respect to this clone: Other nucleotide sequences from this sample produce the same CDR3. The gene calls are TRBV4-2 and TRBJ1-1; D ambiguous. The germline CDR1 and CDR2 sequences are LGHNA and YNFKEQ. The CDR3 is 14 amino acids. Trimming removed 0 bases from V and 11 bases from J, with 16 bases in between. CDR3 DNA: TGTGCCAGCAGCCAAGATCCCCGGGAGGGTTCGGCTTTCTTT. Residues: CASSQDPREGSAFF.

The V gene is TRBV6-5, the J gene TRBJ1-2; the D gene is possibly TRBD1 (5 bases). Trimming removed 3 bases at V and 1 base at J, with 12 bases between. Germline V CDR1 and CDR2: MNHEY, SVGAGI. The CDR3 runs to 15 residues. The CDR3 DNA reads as TGTGCCAGCAGTTATTCAGGGAAGGGTAACTATGGCTACACCTTC. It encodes CASSYSGKGNYGYTF.

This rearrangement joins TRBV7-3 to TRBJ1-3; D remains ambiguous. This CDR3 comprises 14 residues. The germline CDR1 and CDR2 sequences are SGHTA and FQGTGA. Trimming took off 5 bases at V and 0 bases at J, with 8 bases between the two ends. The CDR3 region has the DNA TGTGCCAGCAGCCCCACTAGCTCTGGAAACACCATATATTTT. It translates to CASSPTSSGNTIYF. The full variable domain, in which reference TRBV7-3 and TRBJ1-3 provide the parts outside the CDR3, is GAGVSQTPSNKVTEKGKYVELRCDPISGHTALYWYRQSLGQGPEFLIYFQGTGAADDSGLPNDRFFAVRPEGSVSTLKIQRTERGDSAVYLCASSPTSSGNTIYFGEGSWLTVV.

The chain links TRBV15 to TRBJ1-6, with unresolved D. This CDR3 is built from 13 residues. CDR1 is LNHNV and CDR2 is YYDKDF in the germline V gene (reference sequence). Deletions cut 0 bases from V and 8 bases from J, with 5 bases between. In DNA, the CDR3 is TGTGCCACCAGCAGAGACTCGGATTCACCCCTCCACTTT. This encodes CATSRDSDSPLHF.

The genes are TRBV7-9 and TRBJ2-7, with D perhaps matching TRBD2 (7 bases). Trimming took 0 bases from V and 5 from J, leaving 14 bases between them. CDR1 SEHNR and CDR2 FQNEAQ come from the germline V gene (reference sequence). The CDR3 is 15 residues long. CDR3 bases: TGTGCCAGCAGCTTAGCGATTAGGGGGGGCCACGAGCAGTACTTC. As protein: CASSLAIRGGHEQYF.

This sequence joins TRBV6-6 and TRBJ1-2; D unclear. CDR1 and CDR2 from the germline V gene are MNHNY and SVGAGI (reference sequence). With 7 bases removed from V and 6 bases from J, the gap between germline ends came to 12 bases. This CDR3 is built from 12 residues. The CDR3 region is CASKGGGDGYTF. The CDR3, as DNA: TGTGCCAGCAAAGGAGGCGGGGATGGCTACACCTTC.

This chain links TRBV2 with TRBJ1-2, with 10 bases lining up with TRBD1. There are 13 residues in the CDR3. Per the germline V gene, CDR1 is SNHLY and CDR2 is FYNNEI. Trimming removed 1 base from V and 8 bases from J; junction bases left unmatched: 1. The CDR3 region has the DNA TGTGCCAGCAGTGAAGTGACAGGGGGCGGCTACACCTTC. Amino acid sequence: CASSEVTGGGYTF.

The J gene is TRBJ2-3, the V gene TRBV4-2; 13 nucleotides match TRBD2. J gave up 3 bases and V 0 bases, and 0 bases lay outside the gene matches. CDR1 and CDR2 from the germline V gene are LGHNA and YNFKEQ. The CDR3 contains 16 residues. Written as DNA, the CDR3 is TGTGCCAGCAGCCAAGAACTAGCGGGGGGGACAGATACGCAGTATTTT. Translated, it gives CASSQELAGGTDTQYF.

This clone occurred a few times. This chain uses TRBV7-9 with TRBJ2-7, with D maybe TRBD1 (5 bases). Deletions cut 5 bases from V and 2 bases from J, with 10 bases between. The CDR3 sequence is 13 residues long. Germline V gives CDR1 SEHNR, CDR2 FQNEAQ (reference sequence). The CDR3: CASSQGVTYEQYF. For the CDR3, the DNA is TGTGCCAGCAGCCAGGGTGTCACCTACGAGCAGTACTTC.

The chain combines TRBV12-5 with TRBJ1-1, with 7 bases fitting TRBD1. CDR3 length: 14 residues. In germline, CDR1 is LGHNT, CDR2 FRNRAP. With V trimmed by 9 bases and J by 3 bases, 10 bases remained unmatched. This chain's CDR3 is CASPRQGGDTEAFF. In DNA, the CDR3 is TGTGCTAGCCCCCGACAGGGCGGTGACACTGAAGCTTTCTTT.

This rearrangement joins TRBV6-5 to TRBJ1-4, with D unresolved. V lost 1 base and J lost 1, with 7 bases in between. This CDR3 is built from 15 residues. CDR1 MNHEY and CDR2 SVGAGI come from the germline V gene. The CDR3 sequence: CASSYFRGTNEKLFF. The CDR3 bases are TGTGCCAGCAGTTACTTCCGGGGAACTAATGAAAAACTGTTTTTT.